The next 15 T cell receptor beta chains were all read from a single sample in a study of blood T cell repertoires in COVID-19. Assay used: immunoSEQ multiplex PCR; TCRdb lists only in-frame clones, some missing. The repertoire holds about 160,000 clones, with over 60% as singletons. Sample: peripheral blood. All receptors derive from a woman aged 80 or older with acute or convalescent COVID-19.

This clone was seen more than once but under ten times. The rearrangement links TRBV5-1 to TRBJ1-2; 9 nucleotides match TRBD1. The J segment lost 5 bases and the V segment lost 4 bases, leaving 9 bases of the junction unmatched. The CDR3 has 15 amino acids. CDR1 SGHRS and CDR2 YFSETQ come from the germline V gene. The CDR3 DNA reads TGCGCCAGCAGCATAGGACAGGGGACTCAGTATGGCTACACCTTC. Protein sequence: CASSIGQGTQYGYTF. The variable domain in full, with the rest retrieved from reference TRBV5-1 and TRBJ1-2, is KAGVTQTPRYLIKTRGQQVTLSCSPISGHRSVSWYQQTPGQGLQFLFEYFSETQRNKGNFPGRFSGRQFSNSRSEMNVSTLELGDSALYLCASSIGQGTQYGYTFGSGTRLTVV.

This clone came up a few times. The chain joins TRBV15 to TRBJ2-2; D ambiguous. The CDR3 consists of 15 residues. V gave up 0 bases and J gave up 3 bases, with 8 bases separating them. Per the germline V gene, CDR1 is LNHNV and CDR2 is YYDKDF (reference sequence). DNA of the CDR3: TGTGCCACCAGCAGAGATTTAGCCCACACCGGGGAGCTGTTTTTT. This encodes CATSRDLAHTGELFF. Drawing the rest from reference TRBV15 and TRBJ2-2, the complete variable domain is DAMVIQNPRYQVTQFGKPVTLSCSQTLNHNVMYWYQQKSSQAPKLLFHYYDKDFNNEADTPDNFQSRRPNTSFCFLDIRSPGLGDTAMYLCATSRDLAHTGELFFGEGSRLTVL.

CDR3 bases: TGTGCCAGCAGCCGGAGGACAGGGGCGGGTGGCTACACCTTC. Protein: CASSRRTGAGGYTF. The V call is TRBV3-1 (or the pseudogene TRBV3-2), the J call TRBJ1-2; 9 bases fit TRBD1. The V gene's germline CDR1 is LGHDT and CDR2 YNNKEL (reference sequence). This CDR3 region has 14 residues. J was trimmed by 7 bases and V by 4 bases; bases with no gene match: 7.

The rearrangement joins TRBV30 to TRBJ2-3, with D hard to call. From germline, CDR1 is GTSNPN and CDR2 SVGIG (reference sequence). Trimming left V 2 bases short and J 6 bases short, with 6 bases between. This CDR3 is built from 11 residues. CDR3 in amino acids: CAWSPRDTQYF. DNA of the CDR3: TGTGCCTGGAGTCCTAGGGATACGCAGTATTTT. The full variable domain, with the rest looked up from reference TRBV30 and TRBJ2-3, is SQTIHQWPATLVQPVGSPLSLECTVEGTSNPNLYWYRQAAGRGLQLLFYSVGIGQISSEVPQNLSASRPQDRQFILSSKKLLLSDSGFYLCAWSPRDTQYFGPGTRLTVL.

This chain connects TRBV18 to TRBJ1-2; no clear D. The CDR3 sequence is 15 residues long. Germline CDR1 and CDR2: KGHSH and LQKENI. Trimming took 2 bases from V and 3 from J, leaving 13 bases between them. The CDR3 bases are TGTGCCAGCTCACCATCTTCCGAGTTCGACTATGGCTACACCTTC. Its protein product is CASSPSSEFDYGYTF.

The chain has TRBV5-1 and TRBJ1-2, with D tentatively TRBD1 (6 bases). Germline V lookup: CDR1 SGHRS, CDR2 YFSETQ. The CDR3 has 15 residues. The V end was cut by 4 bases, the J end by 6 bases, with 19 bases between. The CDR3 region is CASSQTGPKVDGYTF. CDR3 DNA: TGCGCCAGCAGCCAAACAGGGCCCAAGGTAGATGGCTACACCTTC.

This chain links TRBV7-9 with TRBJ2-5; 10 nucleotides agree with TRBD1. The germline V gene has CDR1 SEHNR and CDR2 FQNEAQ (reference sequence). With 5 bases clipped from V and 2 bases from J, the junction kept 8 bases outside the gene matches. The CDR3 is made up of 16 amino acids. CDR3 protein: CASSLGQGVLQETQYF. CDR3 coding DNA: TGTGCCAGCAGCCTCGGACAGGGGGTCTTACAAGAGACCCAGTACTTC.

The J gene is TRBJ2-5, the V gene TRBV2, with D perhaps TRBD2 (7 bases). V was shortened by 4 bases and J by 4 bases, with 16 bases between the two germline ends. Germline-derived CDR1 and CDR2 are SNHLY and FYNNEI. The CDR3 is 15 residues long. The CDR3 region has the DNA TGTGCCAGCAGTGTCGAGGGGGGGGTATTAGAGACCCAGTACTTC. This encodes CASSVEGGVLETQYF.

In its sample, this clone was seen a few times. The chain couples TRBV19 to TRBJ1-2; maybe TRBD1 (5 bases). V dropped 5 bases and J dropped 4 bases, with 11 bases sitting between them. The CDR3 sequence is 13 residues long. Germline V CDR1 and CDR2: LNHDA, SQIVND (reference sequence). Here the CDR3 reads CASSETVFYGYTF. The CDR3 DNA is TGTGCCAGTAGTGAGACAGTTTTCTATGGCTACACCTTC.

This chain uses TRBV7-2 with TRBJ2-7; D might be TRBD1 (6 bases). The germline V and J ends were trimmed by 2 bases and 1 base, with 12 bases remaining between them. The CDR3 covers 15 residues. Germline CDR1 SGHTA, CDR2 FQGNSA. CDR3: CASSLTGYLSYEQYF. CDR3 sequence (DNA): TGTGCCAGCAGCTTAACAGGGTACTTATCCTACGAGCAGTACTTC.

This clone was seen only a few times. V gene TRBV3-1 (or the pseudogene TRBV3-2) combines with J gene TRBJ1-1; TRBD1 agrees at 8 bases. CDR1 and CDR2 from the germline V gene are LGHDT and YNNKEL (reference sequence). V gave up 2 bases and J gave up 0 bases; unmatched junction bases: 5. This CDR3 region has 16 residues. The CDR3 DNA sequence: TGTGCCAGCAGCCAACAGGGGGCTTGGATGAACACTGAAGCTTTCTTT. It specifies CASSQQGAWMNTEAFF.

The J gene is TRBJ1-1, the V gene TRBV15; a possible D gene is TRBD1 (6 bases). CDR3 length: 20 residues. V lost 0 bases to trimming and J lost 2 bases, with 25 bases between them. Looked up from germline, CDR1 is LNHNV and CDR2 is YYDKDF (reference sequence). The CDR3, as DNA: TGTGCCACCAGCAGAGATGGGGGCCGTTTGGCAGACCTTTTAAACACTGAAGCTTTCTTT. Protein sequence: CATSRDGGRLADLLNTEAFF.

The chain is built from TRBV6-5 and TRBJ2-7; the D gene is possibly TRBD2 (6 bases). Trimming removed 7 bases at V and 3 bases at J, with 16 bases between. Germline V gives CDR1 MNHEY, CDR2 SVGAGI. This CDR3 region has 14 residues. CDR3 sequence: CASTPGGRHYEQYF. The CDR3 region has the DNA TGTGCCAGCACCCCTGGAGGGCGGCACTACGAGCAGTACTTC.

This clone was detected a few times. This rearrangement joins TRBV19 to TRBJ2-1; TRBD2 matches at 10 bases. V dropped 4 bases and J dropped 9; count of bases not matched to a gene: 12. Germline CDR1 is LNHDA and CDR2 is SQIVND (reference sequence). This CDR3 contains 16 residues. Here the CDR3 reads CASSRPLAGGKGEQFF. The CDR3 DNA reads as TGTGCCAGTAGTAGGCCATTAGCGGGGGGAAAGGGTGAGCAGTTCTTC.

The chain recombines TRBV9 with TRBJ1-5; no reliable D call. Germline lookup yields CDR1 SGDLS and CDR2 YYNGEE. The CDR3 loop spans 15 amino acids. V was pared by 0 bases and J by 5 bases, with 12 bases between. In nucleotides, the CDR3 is TGTGCCAGCAGCGTAGGATATACAGCAGATCAGCCCCAGCATTTT. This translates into CASSVGYTADQPQHF.